This T cell receptor beta chain was found in a study of tumor-infiltrating lymphocytes in oesophageal squamous cell carcinoma. Per the germline V gene, CDR1 is MDHEN and CDR2 is SYDVKM. Losses at the gene ends were 6 bases for V and 4 bases for J; bases not matched to a gene: 7. The CDR3 totals 15 residues. TCRdb fed the PCR reads into MiXCR, producing one record per CDR3 protein. Altogether about 18,000 distinct CDR3 sequences are present, around 43% being singletons, with the ten largest covering approximately 18%. This clonotype is medium-sized within its sample. The chain joins TRBV28 to TRBJ2-3; 10 bases are a match to TRBD2. This TCR was recovered from a female donor with esophageal squamous cell carcinoma. The sample was normal esophageal tissue next to the tumor. For the CDR3, the DNA is TGTGCCAGCAGCGCTAGCGGGAGCGGGGCAGATACGCAGTATTTT. Protein: CASSASGSGADTQYF.